This entry lists 27 T cell receptor beta chains sequenced from one sample in a study of cytomegalovirus exposure and HLA in healthy donors. Generated by immunoSEQ multiplex PCR, the TCRdb table keeps only in-frame clones and is missing some. Of about 150,000 clones in the sample, 80% to 95% were seen once. The sequencing input was PBMCs. The receptor source for this set is a man between 18 and 35 years old in good health and CMV-seronegative.

J is TRBJ1-1 and V is TRBV28; maybe TRBD1 (6 bases). The CDR3 totals 16 residues. CDR1 is MDHEN, CDR2 SYDVKM, per germline. V was trimmed by 8 bases and J by 1 base, leaving 20 bases between them. The CDR3 loop is CASPPRGVGANTEAFF. The CDR3 DNA sequence: TGTGCCAGCCCCCCCCGGGGGGTGGGGGCGAACACTGAAGCTTTCTTT.

J is TRBJ2-3 and V is TRBV14, with D possibly matching TRBD2 (6 bases). CDR1 is SGHDN, CDR2 FVKESK, per germline. This CDR3 contains 15 residues. Trimming shortened V by 5 bases and J by 0 bases, and 12 bases separated the two germline ends. Here the CDR3 reads CASSTRDSSTDTQYF. CDR3 nucleotide sequence: TGTGCCAGCAGCACGCGGGACTCTAGCACAGATACGCAGTATTTT. The complete variable domain, with remaining parts taken from reference TRBV14 and TRBJ2-3, reads EAGVTQFPSHSVIEKGQTVTLRCDPISGHDNLYWYRRVMGKEIKFLLHFVKESKQDESGMPNNRFLAERTGGTYSTLKVQPAELEDSGVYFCASSTRDSSTDTQYFGPGTRLTVL.

The V and J genes are TRBV7-9 and TRBJ1-2; 9 bases fit TRBD1. This CDR3 has 17 amino acids. V shed 0 bases, J shed 2 bases, and the junction held 7 bases outside the gene matches. The germline V gene encodes CDR1 SEHNR and CDR2 FQNEAQ (reference sequence). CDR3 bases: TGTGCCAGCAGCTTAGCGCGAACAGGGGGCGAGAACTATGGCTACACCTTC. This encodes CASSLARTGGENYGYTF.

V gene TRBV5-1 combines with J gene TRBJ1-5; weak D call: TRBD1 (5 bases). Germline loops: CDR1 SGHRS, CDR2 YFSETQ. The CDR3 runs 15 residues. Trimming stripped 0 bases from V and 3 bases from J, with 10 bases between. The DNA for the CDR3 is TGCGCCAGCAGCTTGGACGACAGAAACAATCAGCCCCAGCATTTT. This sequence encodes CASSLDDRNNQPQHF.

The gene calls are TRBV28 and TRBJ2-7; tentatively, D is TRBD1 (6 bases). Germline values: CDR1 MDHEN, CDR2 SYDVKM. The CDR3 spans 14 residues. V lost 5 bases and J lost 6, with 17 bases in between. The DNA for the CDR3 is TGTGCCAGCAGTATGGACAGTGTAGTAATCGAGCAGTACTTC. Protein sequence: CASSMDSVVIEQYF.

This chain uses TRBV7-6 with TRBJ2-1; D remains ambiguous. The CDR3 runs to 13 residues. Germline V gene sequence: CDR1 SGHVS, CDR2 FNYEAQ. V was clipped by 5 bases and J by 8 bases, with 13 bases between them. CDR3 protein: CASSPQSGYEQFF. The CDR3 region has the DNA TGTGCCAGCAGCCCCCAATCAGGATATGAGCAGTTCTTC.

This chain joins TRBV20-1 and TRBJ2-1; D might be TRBD1 (5 bases). CDR1 is DFQATT and CDR2 is SNEGSKA in the germline V gene (reference sequence). V lost 7 bases to trimming and J lost 6 bases, with 10 bases between them. CDR3 length: 11 residues. Here the CDR3 reads CSVERGNEQFF. CDR3 sequence (DNA): TGCAGTGTAGAAAGGGGCAATGAGCAGTTCTTC.

The rearrangement uses TRBV18 and TRBJ2-3, with D tentatively TRBD2 (6 bases). Germline loops: CDR1 KGHSH, CDR2 LQKENI. Trimming cost V 6 bases and J 7 bases, with 20 bases left between them. The CDR3 spans 15 residues. The CDR3 is CASSPDYSNLNTQYF. In nucleotides, the CDR3 is TGTGCCAGCTCCCCGGACTACTCCAACCTGAATACGCAGTATTTT. Filled out from reference TRBV18 and TRBJ2-3, the complete variable domain reads NAGVMQNPRHLVRRRGQEARLRCSPMKGHSHVYWYRQLPEEGLKFMVYLQKENIIDESGMPKERFSAEFPKEGPSILRIQQVVRGDSAAYFCASSPDYSNLNTQYFGPGTRLTVL.

The chain carries TRBV4-1 and TRBJ2-7; D gene uncertain. Trimming took 1 base from V and 10 from J, leaving 11 bases between them. Germline V gene sequence: CDR1 MGHRA, CDR2 YSYEKL. This CDR3 spans 12 amino acids. The CDR3 DNA sequence: TGCGCCAGCAGCCAAGCCGCAGGCAACCAGTACTTC. Encoded protein: CASSQAAGNQYF.

The chain recombines TRBV5-5 with TRBJ2-5; 10 bases line up with TRBD2. The germline V gene has CDR1 SGHKS and CDR2 YYEKEE (reference sequence). Trimming cost V 0 bases and J 1 base; bases outside gene matches: 6. The CDR3 is 17 amino acids. CDR3 amino acids: CASSLALSGGLQETQYF. CDR3 nucleotides: TGTGCCAGCAGCTTGGCCCTTAGCGGGGGGCTCCAAGAGACCCAGTACTTC. The full variable domain, rest sourced from reference TRBV5-5 and TRBJ2-5, is DAGVTQSPTHLIKTRGQQVTLRCSPISGHKSVSWYQQVLGQGPQFIFQYYEKEERGRGNFPDRFSARQFPNYSSELNVNALLLGDSALYLCASSLALSGGLQETQYFGPGTRLLVL.

This sequence joins TRBV5-1 and TRBJ2-5, with TRBD1 matching over 7 bases. CDR3 length equals 14 residues. The ends lost 4 bases at V and 3 bases at J; junction bases unmatched: 6. Germline loops: CDR1 SGHRS, CDR2 YFSETQ. The chain's CDR3 is CASSADRVKETQYF. CDR3 in DNA: TGCGCCAGCAGCGCCGACAGGGTTAAAGAGACCCAGTACTTC.

The chain joins TRBV30 to TRBJ1-1; D is perhaps TRBD1 (5 bases). Germline V gene sequence: CDR1 GTSNPN, CDR2 SVGIG (reference sequence). The CDR3 length is 16 residues. V dropped 0 bases and J dropped 8 bases, with 22 bases sitting between them. This chain's CDR3 is CAWSVLGSTGGGEAFF. CDR3 in DNA: TGTGCCTGGAGTGTACTCGGGTCCACAGGTGGGGGGGAAGCTTTCTTT.

V and J are TRBV7-6 and TRBJ2-2; 8 nucleotides line up with TRBD2. Germline trimming cut 1 base from V and 5 bases from J; bases unmatched to any gene: 6. CDR3 length equals 16 residues. The germline V gene has CDR1 SGHVS and CDR2 FNYEAQ. CDR3 sequence: CASSLVGGESTGELFF. The CDR3 nucleotides are TGTGCCAGCAGCTTAGTCGGGGGGGAGAGTACCGGGGAGCTGTTTTTT.

Written as DNA, the CDR3 is TGCGCCAGCAGCCCTTTGGGGGGGGGCCGAGAGACCCAGTACTTC. Its translation is CASSPLGGGRETQYF. The chain recombines TRBV5-1 with TRBJ2-5; the D gene is possibly TRBD2 (7 bases). Trimming stripped 4 bases from V and 4 bases from J, with 17 bases between. Germline V gene data show CDR1 as SGHRS and CDR2 as YFSETQ. The CDR3 is made up of 15 amino acids. Using reference TRBV5-1 and TRBJ2-5 for the parts outside the CDR3, the full variable domain is KAGVTQTPRYLIKTRGQQVTLSCSPISGHRSVSWYQQTPGQGLQFLFEYFSETQRNKGNFPGRFSGRQFSNSRSEMNVSTLELGDSALYLCASSPLGGGRETQYFGPGTRLLVL.

The chain employs TRBV7-9 and TRBJ2-3; the match to TRBD2 covers 7 bases. Germline V gives CDR1 SEHNR, CDR2 FQNEAQ (reference sequence). The CDR3 has 15 residues. V lost 5 bases and J lost 5; bases outside the gene matches: 10. The DNA for the CDR3 is TGTGCCAGCAGCCCGGTTGGGGGGGAAGGAGATACGCAGTATTTT. Translated: CASSPVGGEGDTQYF.

This sequence joins TRBV29-1 and TRBJ2-7, with 11 bases aligning to TRBD2. Looked up from germline, CDR1 is SQVTM and CDR2 is ANQGSEA. The length of the CDR3 is 13 residues. After removal of 5 bases from V and 4 bases from J, the junction contained 4 bases not matched to a gene. CDR3: CSVTLAGVYEQYF. The CDR3 DNA sequence: TGCAGCGTTACACTAGCGGGGGTTTACGAGCAGTACTTC.

The chain recombines TRBV4-1 with TRBJ1-2; no clear D. Germline values: CDR1 MGHRA, CDR2 YSYEKL. Trimming removed 1 base from V and 8 bases from J, with 17 bases in between. The CDR3 covers 15 residues. Here the CDR3 reads CASSQAGAEAYGYTF. Here the CDR3 DNA reads TGCGCCAGCAGCCAAGCTGGCGCCGAGGCATACGGCTACACCTTC.

The chain carries TRBV7-2 and TRBJ2-3; 9 positions agree with TRBD2. The CDR3 length is 16 residues. Unmatched junction bases numbered 5, after V lost 4 bases and J lost 0 bases. Germline CDR1 and CDR2: SGHTA and FQGNSA. In nucleotides, the CDR3 is TGTGCCAGCAGCTCAAGACTAGCGGCTAGCACAGATACGCAGTATTTT. Translated, it gives CASSSRLAASTDTQYF.

V and J are TRBV5-5 and TRBJ2-7, with no clear D. Germline V lookup: CDR1 SGHKS, CDR2 YYEKEE (reference sequence). Deletions cut 0 bases from V and 2 bases from J, with 9 bases between. The CDR3 consists of 14 residues. DNA of the CDR3: TGTGCCAGCAGCTTGGAGGCGGCTACCTACGAGCAGTACTTC. Its protein product is CASSLEAATYEQYF.

Here the CDR3 reads CASSLESEVDGAEAFF. The CDR3 DNA sequence: TGCGCCAGCAGCTTGGAGTCGGAGGTCGATGGTGCTGAAGCTTTCTTT. This chain connects TRBV5-1 to TRBJ1-1; the D is unclear. CDR3 length equals 16 residues. Germline V gives CDR1 SGHRS, CDR2 YFSETQ. Trimming left V 0 bases short and J 6 bases short, with 18 bases between.

This chain connects TRBV10-3 to TRBJ2-7; 12 nucleotides align to TRBD2. This CDR3 has 16 residues. The trim removed 3 bases at V and 1 base at J, leaving 4 bases unmatched. The germline CDR1 and CDR2 sequences are ENHRY and SYGVKD. The CDR3 is CAISEGLAGGSYEQYV. The CDR3 DNA reads TGTGCCATCAGTGAAGGGCTAGCGGGAGGGTCCTACGAGCAGTACGTC.

This chain uses TRBV15 with TRBJ2-7; D not resolved. Trimming took 0 bases from V and 3 from J, leaving 18 bases between them. This CDR3 region has 17 residues. CDR1 is LNHNV, CDR2 YYDKDF, per germline (reference sequence). The CDR3 spells CATSRDQKITRSYEQYF. The CDR3 region has the DNA TGTGCCACCAGCAGAGATCAAAAGATTACACGAAGCTACGAGCAGTACTTC.

The chain carries TRBV9 and TRBJ2-1, with 11 positions matching TRBD1. The CDR3 has 15 amino acids. Germline loops: CDR1 SGDLS, CDR2 YYNGEE. Germline trimming cut 0 bases from V and 8 bases from J; bases unmatched to any gene: 4. This CDR3 reads CASSVGTGGIHEQFF. In DNA form, the CDR3 reads TGTGCCAGCAGCGTAGGGACAGGGGGCATCCATGAGCAGTTCTTC.

A few counts support this clone. The chain has TRBV9 and TRBJ1-2; D is possibly TRBD1 (6 bases). The V gene lost 0 bases and the J gene lost 8 bases, with 11 bases spanning the gap. The germline V gene encodes CDR1 SGDLS and CDR2 YYNGEE. The CDR3 is 13 residues long. CDR3 DNA sequence: TGTGCCAGCAGCGTAGTACAGGGTCGGGGCTACACCTTC. Its protein product is CASSVVQGRGYTF.

This clone was recorded only once. The chain links TRBV28 to TRBJ2-7; 7 bases map to TRBD1. Germline CDR1 is MDHEN and CDR2 is SYDVKM. The CDR3 sequence is 16 residues long. Losses at the gene ends were 5 bases for V and 5 bases for J; bases not matched to a gene: 15. CDR3 loop: CASSTPGWGQSDEQYV. CDR3 nucleotide sequence: TGTGCCAGCAGTACCCCCGGTTGGGGACAGTCGGACGAGCAGTACGTC.

The gene calls are TRBV5-1 and TRBJ2-7; 10 nucleotides agree with TRBD1. CDR1 and CDR2 (germline): SGHRS, YFSETQ. With V trimmed by 3 bases and J by 3 bases, 9 bases remained unmatched. The CDR3 has 16 amino acids. CDR3 sequence: CASSSIRDRGFYEQYF. The CDR3 coding sequence is TGCGCCAGCAGCTCCATCCGGGACAGGGGTTTCTACGAGCAGTACTTC. The full variable domain, rest sourced from reference TRBV5-1 and TRBJ2-7, is KAGVTQTPRYLIKTRGQQVTLSCSPISGHRSVSWYQQTPGQGLQFLFEYFSETQRNKGNFPGRFSGRQFSNSRSEMNVSTLELGDSALYLCASSSIRDRGFYEQYFGPGTRLTVT.

V and J are TRBV7-3 and TRBJ1-2; D is unresolved. The CDR3 consists of 14 residues. Germline V gene lookup returns CDR1 SGHTA and CDR2 FQGTGA. The V end lost 5 bases, the J end lost 8 bases, and 18 bases lay between the germline ends. This CDR3 reads CASSPWGGQAGYTF. The CDR3 DNA sequence: TGTGCCAGCAGCCCCTGGGGAGGGCAGGCGGGCTACACCTTC.